A single sample gave rise to the 32 T cell receptor beta chains below, sequenced in a study of blood T cell repertoires in COVID-19. Generated by immunoSEQ multiplex PCR, the TCRdb table keeps only in-frame clones and is missing some. The table records 300,000 to 400,000 clones, over 75% of them present only once. The sequencing sample was made of PBMCs or T cells enriched from blood (not recorded which). These receptors all come from a woman aged 25 to 39 with acute COVID-19.

The rearrangement uses TRBV7-9 and TRBJ1-6, with D possibly matching TRBD1 (5 bases). This CDR3 is 16 amino acids long. Trimming removed 7 bases at V and 7 bases at J, with 20 bases between. Germline lookup yields CDR1 SEHNR and CDR2 FQNEAQ (reference sequence). The CDR3 DNA reads TGTGCCAGCACCAATTTCAAAGGCAGGGTAAATTCACCCCTCCACTTT. This gives the protein CASTNFKGRVNSPLHF.

The chain combines TRBV7-8 with TRBJ2-2, with 11 bases that match TRBD2. Germline V gene sequence: CDR1 SGHVS, CDR2 FQNEAQ. V shed 5 bases and J 6 bases; nucleotides not matched to a gene: 8. The CDR3 is 16 amino acids. The CDR3 is CASSDTSGGWSGELFF. CDR3 sequence (DNA): TGTGCCAGCAGCGATACTAGCGGGGGTTGGTCCGGGGAGCTGTTTTTT. Variable domain in full (rest from reference TRBV7-8 and TRBJ2-2): GAGVSQSPRYKVAKRGQDVALRCDPISGHVSLFWYQQALGQGPEFLTYFQNEAQLDKSGLPSDRFFAERPEGSVSTLKIQRTQQEDSAVYLCASSDTSGGWSGELFFGEGSRLTVL.

CDR3 nucleotides: TGCGCCAGCAGCTCCAGGGGGGAGAACACCGGGGAGCTGTTTTTT. Translating gives CASSSRGENTGELFF. The chain couples TRBV5-1 to TRBJ2-2, with a tentative D call TRBD1 (7 bases). The CDR3 has 15 amino acids. CDR1 and CDR2 from the germline V gene are SGHRS and YFSETQ. Trimming pared 3 bases from V and 1 base from J, leaving 10 bases between.

The CDR3 DNA sequence: TGCGCCAGCAGCCCGCGGGGACAGGGGGGAAATGAAAAACTGTTTTTT. This gives the protein CASSPRGQGGNEKLFF. The chain has TRBV5-1 and TRBJ1-4; 11 bases are shared with TRBD1. The CDR3 is made up of 16 amino acids. J was trimmed by 5 bases and V by 4 bases; bases with no gene match: 7. CDR1 and CDR2 (germline): SGHRS, YFSETQ.

The rearrangement joins TRBV7-9 to TRBJ1-1; 7 nucleotides line up with TRBD1. This CDR3 contains 17 residues. Germline values: CDR1 SEHNR, CDR2 FQNEAQ (reference sequence). The junction had 12 bases not matched to a gene; V was cut back by 1 base and J by 4 bases. The CDR3 DNA reads as TGTGCCAGCAGCTTAGTCTTCATTGTACAGGGGACCACTGAAGCTTTCTTT. Translated: CASSLVFIVQGTTEAFF.

This clone was seen a single time. The chain is built from TRBV29-1 and TRBJ2-7, with unresolved D. V was shortened by 5 bases and J by 6 bases, with 11 bases between the two germline ends. Germline CDR1 reads SQVTM; CDR2 reads ANQGSEA. The CDR3 length is 11 residues. The DNA of the CDR3 is TGCAGCGTTACGTGGAGCTTCGAGCAGTACTTC. This translates into CSVTWSFEQYF.

This chain uses TRBV12-5 with TRBJ1-2; D gene ambiguous. V shed 0 bases and J shed 2 bases, with 13 bases lying between them. CDR1 and CDR2 (germline): LGHNT, FRNRAP. The CDR3 length is 16 residues. CDR3: CASGLVPPLSNYGYTF. CDR3 sequence (DNA): TGTGCTAGTGGTTTGGTACCCCCTTTAAGCAACTATGGCTACACCTTC.

The rearrangement uses TRBV11-2 and TRBJ2-4; TRBD2 aligns across 7 bases. The CDR3 totals 15 residues. The germline gives CDR1 SGHAT, CDR2 FQNNGV. V shed 1 base and J 8 bases; nucleotides not matched to a gene: 8. The CDR3 nucleotides are TGTGCCAGCAGCTTAGCCCACCGCCGGGAGGACATTCAGTACTTC. Protein sequence: CASSLAHRREDIQYF.

This clone was counted only a few times. This chain joins TRBV1 and TRBJ1-1. TRBV1 is a pseudogene segment. The CDR3 runs to 14 residues. The CDR3 is CTSSQDREGTEAFF. In DNA, the CDR3 is TGCACCAGCAGCCAAGATCGGGAGGGGACTGAAGCTTTCTTT.

The J gene is TRBJ1-5, the V gene TRBV6-5; no clear D gene. This CDR3 contains 14 residues. Germline assignment: CDR1 MNHEY and CDR2 SVGAGI. V lost 4 bases to trimming and J lost 0 bases, with 7 bases between them. CDR3 DNA sequence: TGTGCCAGCAGTTGGTCAGATAGCAATCAGCCCCAGCATTTT. Translation gives CASSWSDSNQPQHF.

V usage is TRBV9 and J usage is TRBJ2-7, with TRBD1 as a possible D gene (7 bases). The V gene's germline CDR1 is SGDLS and CDR2 YYNGEE. Trimming left V 4 bases short and J 7 bases short, with 15 bases between. The CDR3 runs to 13 residues. CDR3 nucleotide sequence: TGTGCCAGCAGCCTCAGGGGGGAAGGGGAGCAGTACTTC. Translation gives CASSLRGEGEQYF.

The V call is TRBV7-9, the J call TRBJ2-7; 9 bases align to TRBD1. V lost 1 base and J lost 10; bases outside the gene matches: 8. Germline V gene lookup returns CDR1 SEHNR and CDR2 FQNEAQ (reference sequence). The CDR3 totals 14 residues. In DNA, the CDR3 is TGTGCCAGCAGCTTAGAGGGGACAGGGTCCGTTCAGTACTTC. It is translated as CASSLEGTGSVQYF.

This chain joins TRBV7-8 and TRBJ1-5; D gene unclear. The CDR3 spans 15 residues. CDR1 and CDR2 (germline): SGHVS, FQNEAQ. Deletions cut 3 bases from V and 2 bases from J, with 11 bases between. CDR3 protein: CASSLTDSGNQPQHF. CDR3 nucleotide sequence: TGTGCCAGCAGCTTGACTGACTCCGGCAATCAGCCCCAGCATTTT.

The chain carries TRBV6-5 and TRBJ2-7; 9 nucleotides align to TRBD1. With V trimmed by 6 bases and J by 2 bases, 8 bases remained unmatched. Germline CDR1 reads MNHEY; CDR2 reads SVGAGI. CDR3 length equals 15 residues. The CDR3 nucleotides are TGTGCCAGCAGACCGCCGGGACAGGGTCCCTACGAGCAGTACTTC. The encoded protein is CASRPPGQGPYEQYF.

The CDR3 protein is CASSLSLIGTEAFF. CDR3 DNA: TGCGCCAGCAGCTTGTCTCTAATCGGGACTGAAGCTTTCTTT. V and J are TRBV5-1 and TRBJ1-1; D unclear. Trimming cost V 1 base and J 5 bases, with 12 bases left between them. The CDR3 loop spans 14 amino acids. Germline CDR1 reads SGHRS; CDR2 reads YFSETQ.

This clone was recorded only once. The V gene is TRBV6-5, the J gene TRBJ1-5; perhaps TRBD1 as D (6 bases). The CDR3 consists of 13 residues. V was trimmed by 6 bases and J by 5 bases, leaving 11 bases between them. CDR1 MNHEY and CDR2 SVGAGI come from the germline V gene. CDR3 DNA: TGTGCCAGCAGGGACCCAGGGGATCAGCCCCAGCATTTT. This translates into CASRDPGDQPQHF.

The V call is TRBV24-1, the J call TRBJ2-7; D is unresolved. The germline V and J ends were trimmed by 1 base and 9 bases, with 12 bases remaining between them. Germline values: CDR1 KGHDR, CDR2 SFDVKD. The CDR3 length is 13 residues. CDR3 nucleotide sequence: TGTGCCACCAGTGATTTCGAGTATTTCGGGCAGTACTTC. Protein sequence: CATSDFEYFGQYF.

This chain connects TRBV7-2 to TRBJ2-7; D possibly corresponds to TRBD1 (6 bases). The germline V and J ends were trimmed by 2 bases and 3 bases, with 14 bases remaining between them. CDR3 length: 15 amino acids. Germline assignment: CDR1 SGHTA and CDR2 FQGNSA. Here the CDR3 reads CASSLLQGQSYEQYF. The CDR3 DNA reads as TGTGCCAGCAGCTTATTGCAGGGGCAAAGCTACGAGCAGTACTTC. The whole variable domain, remainder taken from reference TRBV7-2 and TRBJ2-7, is GAGVSQSPSNKVTEKGKDVELRCDPISGHTALYWYRQSLGQGLEFLIYFQGNSAPDKSGLPSDRFSAERTGGSVSTLTIQRTQQEDSAVYLCASSLLQGQSYEQYFGPGTRLTVT.

The chain combines TRBV14 with TRBJ1-4; D unclear. Germline values: CDR1 SGHDN, CDR2 FVKESK. Trimming took 2 bases from V and 4 from J, leaving 8 bases between them. The CDR3 extends over 14 amino acids. CDR3: CASSQWQDNEKLFF. The CDR3 DNA sequence: TGTGCCAGCAGCCAATGGCAGGATAATGAAAAACTGTTTTTT.

The V gene is TRBV12-5, the J gene TRBJ2-7; 11 bases are shared with TRBD1. The junction had 11 bases not matched to a gene; V was cut back by 5 bases and J by 2 bases. CDR3 size: 17 residues. Looked up from germline, CDR1 is LGHNT and CDR2 is FRNRAP. This CDR3 is CASGRRSGTGGTYEQYF. The CDR3 DNA sequence: TGTGCTAGTGGTCGACGATCCGGGACAGGGGGGACCTACGAGCAGTACTTC.

CDR3 protein: CANFRGPFNQPQHF. CDR3 sequence (DNA): TGTGCCAACTTCAGGGGGCCCTTCAATCAGCCCCAGCATTTT. The chain carries TRBV2 and TRBJ1-5; 8 nucleotides agree with TRBD1. CDR3 length: 14 residues. Germline CDR1 SNHLY, CDR2 FYNNEI. Trimming took 10 bases from V and 3 from J; bases not matched to a gene: 8.

The V call is TRBV2, the J call TRBJ2-4, with TRBD1 matching 8 bases. Germline CDR1 SNHLY, CDR2 FYNNEI. This CDR3 has 14 residues. After removal of 6 bases from V and 6 bases from J, the junction contained 7 bases not matched to a gene. The CDR3 protein is CASRVQGGVNIQYF. The CDR3 nucleotides are TGTGCCAGCAGAGTACAGGGGGGAGTAAACATTCAGTACTTC.

This clone was seen just once. This chain connects TRBV24-1 to TRBJ1-5; TRBD1 is a possible D gene (5 bases). This CDR3 has 13 amino acids. The V end was cut by 2 bases, the J end by 7 bases, with 8 bases between. The germline V gene has CDR1 KGHDR and CDR2 SFDVKD. The DNA for the CDR3 is TGTGCCACCAGTGATTGGGGCCCCCAGCCCCAGCATTTT. This translates into CATSDWGPQPQHF.

This sequence joins TRBV3-1 (or the pseudogene TRBV3-2) and TRBJ2-3; 7 bases line up with TRBD2. The CDR3 contains 17 residues. Trimming cost V 3 bases and J 1 base; bases outside gene matches: 10. CDR1 LGHDT and CDR2 YNNKEL come from the germline V gene (reference sequence). CDR3 nucleotides: TGTGCCAGCAGCCATGTATCTGGGGGGGAAGGCACAGATACGCAGTATTTT. Its translation is CASSHVSGGEGTDTQYF.

Comments on this clone: The same CDR3 also results from other DNA sequences found in this sample. J is TRBJ1-5 and V is TRBV2; 7 positions match TRBD1. J was trimmed by 5 bases and V by 9 bases; bases with no gene match: 7. The germline CDR1 and CDR2 sequences are SNHLY and FYNNEI. There are 13 residues in the CDR3. The CDR3 spells CASRYTGDQPQHF. The CDR3 DNA follows: TGTGCCAGTAGATACACAGGGGATCAGCCCCAGCATTTT.

This rearrangement joins TRBV5-1 to TRBJ1-1; TRBD1 matches at 7 bases. CDR1 and CDR2 from the germline V gene are SGHRS and YFSETQ. The CDR3 has 15 residues. Trimming removed 2 bases from V and 5 bases from J; junction bases left unmatched: 9. CDR3 in amino acids: CASSFGDRVGTEAFF. The DNA for the CDR3 is TGCGCCAGCAGCTTTGGCGACAGGGTAGGGACTGAAGCTTTCTTT.

V usage is TRBV6-5 and J usage is TRBJ1-1; the D gene is possibly TRBD1 (6 bases). The CDR3 extends over 14 amino acids. Germline V gene sequence: CDR1 MNHEY, CDR2 SVGAGI. V lost 4 bases to trimming and J lost 3 bases, with 12 bases between them. Here the CDR3 reads CASSSGTTYTEAFF. The CDR3 region has the DNA TGTGCCAGCAGTTCCGGGACAACTTACACTGAAGCTTTCTTT.

This chain connects TRBV15 to TRBJ1-1, with a weak D call TRBD1 (5 bases). Germline V CDR1 and CDR2: LNHNV, YYDKDF (reference sequence). Trimming left V 1 base short and J 0 bases short, with 21 bases between. The CDR3 has 19 residues. CDR3 DNA: TGTGCCACCAGCAGAGGATGGACATCCGAGCGGGGGATGAACACTGAAGCTTTCTTT. As protein: CATSRGWTSERGMNTEAFF. The entire variable domain, with the rest obtained from reference TRBV15 and TRBJ1-1, is as follows: DAMVIQNPRYQVTQFGKPVTLSCSQTLNHNVMYWYQQKSSQAPKLLFHYYDKDFNNEADTPDNFQSRRPNTSFCFLDIRSPGLGDTAMYLCATSRGWTSERGMNTEAFFGQGTRLTVV.

CDR3 amino acids: CASSLGRTTRNQETQYF. CDR3 DNA: TGTGCCAGCAGCTTAGGGAGGACTACCAGGAACCAAGAGACCCAGTACTTC. The gene calls are TRBV7-9 and TRBJ2-5; weak D call: TRBD2 (6 bases). Germline-derived CDR1 and CDR2 are SEHNR and FQNEAQ (reference sequence). Trimming removed 1 base from V and 0 bases from J, with 15 bases in between. This CDR3 has 17 residues.

Only one count was recorded for this clone. This chain links TRBV4-1 with TRBJ1-4, with 10 bases identical to TRBD1. CDR1 is MGHRA and CDR2 is YSYEKL in the germline V gene. The CDR3 runs to 14 residues. Germline trimming cut 4 bases from V and 8 bases from J; bases unmatched to any gene: 4. The CDR3 coding sequence is TGCGCCAGCAGCCTGACAGGGGGCCGAGAAAAACTGTTTTTT. Translated, it gives CASSLTGGREKLFF.

J is TRBJ2-3 and V is TRBV7-3; TRBD2 is a possible D gene (7 bases). Germline V gene lookup returns CDR1 SGHTA and CDR2 FQGTGA. CDR3 length equals 13 residues. V shed 8 bases and J shed 6 bases, with 15 bases lying between them. DNA for the CDR3: TGTGCCAGCGCCGGGGGGCCAGGGGATACGCAGTATTTT. Its translation: CASAGGPGDTQYF.

This clone has a single count. This CDR3 reads CASISSLLGGGHHRTDTQYF. The CDR3 DNA sequence: TGTGCCAGCATCAGTTCTTTGTTGGGGGGGGGCCACCACCGTACAGATACGCAGTATTTT. The chain couples TRBV5-8 to TRBJ2-3; weak D call: TRBD2 (7 bases). The CDR3 loop spans 20 amino acids. Germline V lookup: CDR1 SGHTS, CDR2 YDEGEE. V shed 6 bases and J shed 3 bases, with 32 bases lying between them.